This T cell receptor beta chain was recorded in a study of siplizumab effects on memory and regulatory T cells. Study-wide results and limits: Under siplizumab, alloreactive sequences traced to unstimulated CD4+ memory cells were significantly reduced.

This CDR3 region has 14 residues. The germline CDR1 and CDR2 sequences are PRHDT and FYEKMQ (reference sequence). V lost 5 bases and J 7 bases, leaving 17 bases between the germline ends. Comments on this clone: Its antigen is not known.

Some clones are missing from TCRdb's copy, which holds only in-frame ones; the method was immunoSEQ multiplex PCR. Seen here are 90,000 to 95,000 clones, roughly 93% observed once, and the top ten hold around 6.5%. This TCR derives from a human donor in good health. Sequencing was performed on CD8+ T cells sorted from blood. The V gene is TRBV13, the J gene TRBJ2-5; D is perhaps TRBD1 (5 bases). The CDR3 sequence: CASSGRTTQGTQYF. The CDR3 DNA follows: TGTGCCAGCAGCGGAAGGACAACGCAGGGGACCCAGTACTTC.